What follows are 32 T cell receptor beta chains derived from one specimen sequenced in a study of T cells in Graves' hyperthyroidism and ophthalmopathy. The TCR beta CDR3 regions underwent amplification using RNA transcripts as the source. Researchers ran a first-round RT-PCR on the TCR CDR3 using the HTBI primer set. TCRdb called the multiplex PCR reads again in MiXCR, with one record for every CDR3 protein. The data hold some 500,000 distinct CDR3 sequences, with around 22% observed a single time. Sequencing input: blood. Source of these receptors: a woman between 25 and 40 years old with Graves' ophthalmopathy.

Many counts were recorded for this clonotype. The rearrangement joins TRBV5-1 to TRBJ2-7; D unclear. From germline, CDR1 is SGHRS and CDR2 YFSETQ. V lost 1 base and J 5 bases, leaving 4 bases between the germline ends. This CDR3 is built from 11 residues. CDR3 DNA: TGCGCCAGCAGCTTGAACGACGAGCAGTACTTC. Residues: CASSLNDEQYF.

J is TRBJ2-5 and V is TRBV29-1; D remains ambiguous. Germline V gives CDR1 SQVTM, CDR2 ANQGSEA. The CDR3 is 15 amino acids. V was shortened by 1 base and J by 2 bases, with 14 bases between the two germline ends. CDR3 loop: CSVEGGSLRQETQYF. The CDR3 DNA sequence: TGCAGCGTTGAAGGCGGCTCCCTGAGGCAAGAGACCCAGTACTTC.

With regard to this clonotype: Possible read error: a much larger clone is one base away. This chain links TRBV12-3 or TRBV12-4 with TRBJ1-2; tentative D call: TRBD1 (5 bases). This CDR3 is built from 14 residues. CDR3 coding DNA: TGTGCCAGCAGTTTAGGAGGGGCGTTCTATGGCTTCACCTTC. It codes for CASSLGGAFYGFTF.

There are many counts of this clonotype. V usage is TRBV5-1 and J usage is TRBJ1-1, with 9 bases aligning to TRBD1. This CDR3 contains 13 residues. From germline, CDR1 is SGHRS and CDR2 YFSETQ. V lost 0 bases, J lost 11 bases, and 5 bases stayed unmatched. The CDR3 DNA follows: TGCGCCAGCAGCTTGGACAGGGGGCAAAGTGCTTTCTTT. Translating it yields CASSLDRGQSAFF.

This clonotype was seen a single time. A clone one base away is much larger, so this may be a read error. V is TRBV12-3 or TRBV12-4 and J is TRBJ2-5; 14 nucleotides match TRBD2. This CDR3 comprises 17 residues. The CDR3 nucleotides are TGTGCCAGCAGTCAAAGCCCGGGACTAGCGGGGGAAGATACCCAGTACTTC. The encoded protein is CASSQSPGLAGEDTQYF.

For the CDR3, the DNA is TGTGCCAGTAGTTTTAACAGGGGACACACCGGGGAGCTGTTTTTT. Its translation: CASSFNRGHTGELFF. The rearrangement uses TRBV19 and TRBJ2-2, with TRBD1 matching 7 bases. The germline V gene has CDR1 LNHDA and CDR2 SQIVND (reference sequence). This CDR3 contains 15 residues. V shed 5 bases and J 3 bases; nucleotides not matched to a gene: 6.

Worth noting for this clonotype: A much bigger clone sits one base away, suggesting this may be a read error. This rearrangement joins TRBV7-9 to TRBJ2-1; 8 bases are shared with TRBD2. The germline CDR1 and CDR2 sequences are SEHNR and FQNEAQ (reference sequence). The length of the CDR3 is 15 residues. CDR3 loop: CASSLASGTIYEKFF. The CDR3, as DNA: TGTGCCAGCAGCTTAGCTAGCGGGACGATCTATGAGAAGTTCTTC.

This clonotype was found many times. The chain is built from TRBV30 and TRBJ1-2; D gene ambiguous. In germline, CDR1 is GTSNPN, CDR2 SVGIG (reference sequence). V lost 4 bases and J 4 bases, leaving 19 bases between the germline ends. The CDR3 sequence is 15 residues long. The CDR3 sequence: CAWILAVGFPYGYTF. The CDR3 region has the DNA TGTGCCTGGATTTTGGCGGTAGGGTTTCCCTATGGCTACACCTTC.

This sequence joins TRBV19 and TRBJ1-5; D not certain. This CDR3 contains 14 residues. Germline CDR1 reads LNHDA; CDR2 reads SQIVND (reference sequence). Trimming left V 2 bases short and J 8 bases short, with 13 bases between. The DNA of the CDR3 is TGTGCCAGTAGTATACCCCTAGAAGAGAAGCCCCAGCATTTT. Amino acid sequence: CASSIPLEEKPQHF.

This clonotype occurred a few times. Lacking the conserved final phenylalanine or tryptophan, this CDR3 likely reflects a read error. The rearrangement uses TRBV24-1 and TRBJ2-2; D is tentatively TRBD1 or TRBD2 (5 bases each). In germline, CDR1 is KGHDR, CDR2 SFDVKD. The CDR3 consists of 17 residues. V shed 3 bases and J shed 1 base, with 14 bases lying between them. The CDR3: CATSDPPGRVNTGELFI. The DNA of the CDR3 is TGTGCCACCAGTGATCCCCCGGGACGGGTGAACACCGGGGAGCTGTTTATT.

This clonotype was seen more than once but under ten times. The chain has TRBV3-1 and TRBJ1-5; TRBD1 matches at 8 bases. Germline V lookup: CDR1 LGHDT, CDR2 YNNKEL (reference sequence). The CDR3 sequence is 18 residues long. J lost 1 base, V lost 3 bases, and 11 bases had no gene match. CDR3 region: CASSHLTPDRESNQPQHF. CDR3 DNA sequence: TGTGCCAGCAGCCACCTAACGCCGGACAGGGAAAGCAATCAGCCCCAGCATTTT.

The table lists this clonotype with many counts. The chain couples TRBV11-1 to TRBJ1-1, with D hard to call. The CDR3 covers 14 residues. Looked up from germline, CDR1 is SGHAT and CDR2 is FQDESV (reference sequence). The V end was cut by 5 bases, the J end by 2 bases, with 12 bases between. This CDR3 reads CASSPSGENTEAFF. CDR3 DNA: TGTGCCAGCAGCCCAAGCGGTGAAAACACTGAAGCTTTCTTT.

Regarding this clonotype: This may arise from a read error, as a much more abundant clone is one base away. The chain is built from TRBV12-5 and TRBJ2-2, with D hard to call. Germline V lookup: CDR1 LGHNT, CDR2 FRNRAP. Trimming shortened V by 7 bases and J by 6 bases, and 12 bases separated the two germline ends. The CDR3 is 13 residues long. The CDR3 sequence: CASALGAPGELFF. In DNA form, the CDR3 reads TGTGCTAGTGCTCTGGGTGCCCCCGGGGAGCTGTTTTTT.

This clonotype was seen many times. The V gene is TRBV6-1, the J gene TRBJ1-1; no definite D call. Germline V CDR1 and CDR2: MNHNS, SASEGT. The CDR3 is 14 amino acids. V was cut by 4 bases and J by 1 base, with 10 bases left in between. The CDR3 DNA is TGTGCCAGCAGTGTTGTGGGGAGGAACACTGAAGCTTTCTTT. This encodes CASSVVGRNTEAFF.

CDR3 sequence reads: CASSLGSGATAFF. Here the CDR3 DNA reads TGTGCCAGCAGCTTAGGGTCCGGGGCGACAGCTTTCTTT. V and J are TRBV11-1 and TRBJ1-1; the D gene is possibly TRBD1 (5 bases). The V and J ends lost 1 base and 10 bases respectively, with 13 bases between them. CDR3 length: 13 amino acids. Germline V gene data show CDR1 as SGHAT and CDR2 as FQDESV (reference sequence).

This clonotype appeared a few times. The V gene is TRBV7-9, the J gene TRBJ2-7, with 11 nucleotides matching TRBD1. Trimming took 10 bases from V and 3 from J; bases not matched to a gene: 5. Looked up from germline, CDR1 is SEHNR and CDR2 is FQNEAQ (reference sequence). The CDR3 loop spans 13 amino acids. DNA for the CDR3: TGTGCCACCCGGGACAGGGGGGACTACGAGCAGTACTTC. Protein product: CATRDRGDYEQYF.

V is TRBV30 and J is TRBJ1-1; 7 bases map to TRBD1. The CDR3 covers 11 residues. Trimming removed 7 bases from V and 7 bases from J; junction bases left unmatched: 6. Per the germline V gene, CDR1 is GTSNPN and CDR2 is SVGIG (reference sequence). CDR3 DNA: TGTGCCTCGACACGGGACAGTGAAGCTTTCTTT. Translated, it gives CASTRDSEAFF.

This clonotype was detected ten times or more. The V and J genes are TRBV7-3 and TRBJ2-2, with D perhaps TRBD1 or TRBD2 (5 bases each). Germline CDR1 is SGHTA and CDR2 is FQGTGA. Trimming stripped 2 bases from V and 0 bases from J, with 7 bases between. This CDR3 has 15 residues. CDR3 protein: CASSLEGTNTGELFF. CDR3 in DNA: TGTGCCAGCAGCTTAGAGGGGACGAACACCGGGGAGCTGTTTTTT.

The V call is TRBV7-9, the J call TRBJ2-5; D unclear. The germline V and J ends were trimmed by 6 bases and 5 bases, with 13 bases remaining between them. CDR3 length: 13 amino acids. Germline V gene sequence: CDR1 SEHNR, CDR2 FQNEAQ (reference sequence). CDR3 bases: TGTGCCAGCAGGGACCCTACTGAGGAGACCCAGTACTTC. Its protein is CASRDPTEETQYF.

This clonotype was seen repeatedly, ten times or more. This chain joins TRBV3-1 and TRBJ2-5, with D unclear. With 0 bases removed from V and 5 bases from J, the gap between germline ends came to 4 bases. From germline, CDR1 is LGHDT and CDR2 YNNKEL (reference sequence). This CDR3 region has 12 residues. The CDR3 spells CASSQERETQYF. CDR3 bases: TGTGCCAGCAGCCAAGAGAGGGAGACCCAGTACTTC.

The chain combines TRBV7-2 with TRBJ2-7; TRBD2 agrees at 9 bases. This CDR3 comprises 14 residues. Germline lookup yields CDR1 SGHTA and CDR2 FQGNSA. V dropped 5 bases and J dropped 4; count of bases not matched to a gene: 6. The CDR3 nucleotides are TGTGCCAGCAGCCCGACTAGCGGCCCATACGAGCAGTACTTC. Protein sequence: CASSPTSGPYEQYF.

This clonotype was counted only a few times. In nucleotides, the CDR3 is TGTGCCAGCAGTTACCAGGGGGAGTACGAGCAGTACTTC. This gives the protein CASSYQGEYEQYF. The chain employs TRBV6-5 and TRBJ2-7, with 7 bases fitting TRBD1. Looked up from germline, CDR1 is MNHEY and CDR2 is SVGAGI. This CDR3 comprises 13 residues. V lost 2 bases to trimming and J lost 4 bases; unmatched junction nucleotides: 2.

The table lists this clonotype with many counts. This chain links TRBV7-3 with TRBJ2-2; TRBD1 might be the D (6 bases). The CDR3 has 14 residues. The V gene's germline CDR1 is SGHTA and CDR2 FQGTGA. Trimming took 5 bases from V and 4 from J, leaving 11 bases between them. The DNA for the CDR3 is TGTGCCAGCAGCGCCACAGGGCGCACCGGGGAGCTGTTTTTT. This encodes CASSATGRTGELFF.

The sample holds many counts of this clonotype. The genes are TRBV6-1 and TRBJ1-5; 7 bases align to TRBD1. The trim removed 1 base at V and 0 bases at J, leaving 6 bases unmatched. The V gene's germline CDR1 is MNHNS and CDR2 SASEGT. CDR3 length equals 17 residues. CDR3 nucleotide sequence: TGTGCCAGCAGTGAAGAAGATCCAGGGGGTAGCAATCAGCCCCAGCATTTT. It yields the protein CASSEEDPGGSNQPQHF.

This clonotype was seen repeatedly, ten times or more. The chain uses TRBV7-9 and TRBJ1-2; no clear D gene. Germline values: CDR1 SEHNR, CDR2 FQNEAQ (reference sequence). V shed 2 bases and J shed 7 bases, with 11 bases lying between them. The CDR3 sequence is 13 residues long. This CDR3 reads CASSLQQVAGYTF. The CDR3 DNA reads TGTGCCAGCAGCTTACAGCAGGTCGCTGGCTACACCTTC.

Many counts were recorded for this clonotype. The CDR3 protein is CATGRENTEAFF. The CDR3 nucleotides are TGTGCCACGGGACGGGAGAACACTGAAGCTTTCTTT. The chain uses TRBV10-3 and TRBJ1-1, with a tentative D call TRBD1 (5 bases). The V and J ends lost 10 bases and 1 base respectively, with 10 bases between them. The CDR3 sequence is 12 residues long. Germline V gene lookup returns CDR1 ENHRY and CDR2 SYGVKD.

This clonotype was observed many times. A much larger clonotype is one base distant, so this may be a read error. The V gene is TRBV12-3 or TRBV12-4, the J gene TRBJ2-5; a possible D gene is TRBD2 (7 bases). The CDR3 contains 13 residues. In DNA, the CDR3 is TGTGCCGGCAGTTTGGGGGGGGCGAAGACCCAGTACTTC. Translation gives CAGSLGGAKTQYF.

This clonotype was observed at least ten times. J is TRBJ1-2 and V is TRBV6-2 or TRBV6-3, with D maybe TRBD1 (5 bases). This CDR3 has 15 amino acids. The V end lost 2 bases, the J end lost 1 base, and 11 bases lay between the germline ends. From germline, CDR1 is MNHEY and CDR2 SVGEGT. CDR3 sequence: CASSYRQGGNYGYTF. The CDR3 DNA reads TGTGCCAGCAGTTACCGTCAGGGTGGTAACTATGGCTACACCTTC.

Many counts were recorded for this clonotype. J is TRBJ2-7 and V is TRBV6-5; TRBD2 aligns across 12 bases. The CDR3 is made up of 15 amino acids. Germline CDR1 and CDR2: MNHEY and SVGAGI. J lost 3 bases, V lost 3 bases, and 3 bases had no gene match. CDR3 in amino acids: CASSYTGLAGYEQYF. As DNA, the CDR3 is TGTGCCAGCAGTTATACGGGACTAGCGGGCTACGAGCAGTACTTC.

This clonotype was seen ten or more times. This chain joins TRBV29-1 and TRBJ1-2; no clear D. The CDR3 covers 14 residues. Germline V gene lookup returns CDR1 SQVTM and CDR2 ANQGSEA. Trimming left V 0 bases short and J 0 bases short, with 8 bases between. CDR3 in amino acids: CSVEDRNSNYGYTF. The CDR3 bases are TGCAGCGTTGAAGACCGGAATTCTAACTATGGCTACACCTTC.

The chain couples TRBV6-1 to TRBJ1-5, with D possibly matching TRBD1 (5 bases). From germline, CDR1 is MNHNS and CDR2 SASEGT. CDR3 size: 14 residues. With 7 bases removed from V and 0 bases from J, the gap between germline ends came to 10 bases. The CDR3 DNA reads as TGTGCCAGCAAGACAGTCTATAGCAATCAGCCCCAGCATTTT. It encodes CASKTVYSNQPQHF.

This clonotype was counted ten times or more. The V gene is TRBV6-1, the J gene TRBJ2-7, with D tentatively TRBD1 (5 bases). V shed 2 bases and J shed 3 bases, with 14 bases lying between them. The CDR3 extends over 15 amino acids. The germline gives CDR1 MNHNS, CDR2 SASEGT. The CDR3 here is CASSEWAGQNYEQYF. CDR3 in DNA: TGTGCCAGCAGTGAATGGGCAGGACAAAACTACGAGCAGTACTTC.